Shown below are 29 T cell receptor beta chains from a single sample sequenced in a study of CD8 T cells in Susac syndrome. Random hexamers were used to reverse transcribe the RNA input (roughly 0.5 to 1 ug). TCRdb processed the immunoSEQ multiplex PCR reads anew with MiXCR; each CDR3 protein has one entry. The sample has roughly 120,000 distinct CDR3 sequences, around 94% seen once. Sample: CD4+ T cells from PBMCs. The receptors stem from a human donor in good health.

The V call is TRBV20-1, the J call TRBJ1-4; TRBD1 agrees at 7 bases. The CDR3 has 15 residues. J gave up 3 bases and V 0 bases, and 4 bases lay outside the gene matches. Germline V gene sequence: CDR1 DFQATT, CDR2 SNEGSKA (reference sequence). For the CDR3, the DNA is TGCAGTGCTAGAGATTTCAGGGGGGCTAATGAAAAACTGTTTTTT. As protein: CSARDFRGANEKLFF.

This chain uses TRBV2 with TRBJ1-2; 8 bases fit TRBD1. V lost 5 bases to trimming and J lost 7 bases; unmatched junction nucleotides: 6. The CDR3 sequence is 13 residues long. Germline values: CDR1 SNHLY, CDR2 FYNNEI. The CDR3 nucleotides read TGTGCCAGCAGTCCAGACAGGGGTAGTGGCTACACCTTC. Translated, it gives CASSPDRGSGYTF.

This clonotype was observed a few times. The chain is built from TRBV2 and TRBJ2-2, with 7 bases matching TRBD2. The junction had 2 bases not matched to a gene; V was cut back by 4 bases and J by 6 bases. CDR3 size: 13 residues. Germline V gene data show CDR1 as SNHLY and CDR2 as FYNNEI. The CDR3 nucleotides are TGTGCCAGCAGTGTTGGACTAGCCGGGGAGCTGTTTTTT. It translates to CASSVGLAGELFF.

CDR3 loop: CSNLKGANTEAFF. The CDR3 DNA reads TGCAGCAATTTGAAAGGGGCGAACACTGAAGCTTTCTTT. V is TRBV29-1 and J is TRBJ1-1; D possibly corresponds to TRBD1 (5 bases). The CDR3 spans 13 residues. Trimming removed 8 bases at V and 1 base at J, with 14 bases between. CDR1 is SQVTM, CDR2 ANQGSEA, per germline.

The count of this clonotype is one. The J gene is TRBJ1-2, the V gene TRBV7-9, with D possibly matching TRBD1 (5 bases). V lost 4 bases and J 2 bases, leaving 8 bases between the germline ends. CDR3 length: 13 amino acids. Germline CDR1 and CDR2: SEHNR and FQNEAQ (reference sequence). The CDR3 is CASSSGRNYGYTF. The DNA for the CDR3 is TGTGCCAGCAGCTCGGGGCGGAACTATGGCTACACCTTC.

V usage is TRBV20-1 and J usage is TRBJ1-5, with TRBD1 identical over 8 bases. V lost 5 bases and J lost 2; bases outside the gene matches: 8. The CDR3 sequence is 15 residues long. Germline V gives CDR1 DFQATT, CDR2 SNEGSKA (reference sequence). CDR3 in DNA: TGCAGTGCTTCAGACAGGGGCTATGGCAATCAGCCCCAGCATTTT. Translating gives CSASDRGYGNQPQHF.

This chain uses TRBV3-1 with TRBJ2-7; no firm D call. The V end was cut by 0 bases, the J end by 4 bases, with 4 bases between. The germline V gene encodes CDR1 LGHDT and CDR2 YNNKEL (reference sequence). The CDR3 length is 12 residues. The CDR3 reads CASSQERYEQYF. For the CDR3, the DNA is TGTGCCAGCAGCCAAGAGCGGTACGAGCAGTACTTC.

V usage is TRBV6-5 and J usage is TRBJ2-3; the match to TRBD2 covers 10 bases. V lost 0 bases, J lost 4 bases, and 4 bases stayed unmatched. The CDR3 loop spans 16 amino acids. The germline CDR1 and CDR2 sequences are MNHEY and SVGAGI. CDR3 in amino acids: CASSYSRSGRADTQYF. In nucleotides, the CDR3 is TGTGCCAGCAGTTACTCGAGGAGCGGGAGGGCAGATACGCAGTATTTT.

J is TRBJ1-4 and V is TRBV7-2; 11 positions agree with TRBD1. The CDR3 length is 15 residues. The J segment lost 5 bases and the V segment lost 4 bases, leaving 3 bases of the junction unmatched. CDR1 and CDR2 (germline): SGHTA, FQGNSA. The CDR3 region has the DNA TGTGCCAGCAGCTCGAGGACAGGGGGCAATGAAAAACTGTTTTTT. Translating gives CASSSRTGGNEKLFF.

V usage is TRBV5-4 and J usage is TRBJ2-2; 11 nucleotides line up with TRBD2. The length of the CDR3 is 14 residues. The J segment lost 6 bases and the V segment lost 4 bases, leaving 2 bases of the junction unmatched. Germline values: CDR1 SGHNT, CDR2 YYREEE (reference sequence). The CDR3 sequence: CASSTSGSSGELFF. Here the CDR3 DNA reads TGTGCCAGCAGCACTAGCGGGAGTTCCGGGGAGCTGTTTTTT.

The chain combines TRBV20-1 with TRBJ1-3; 7 bases align to TRBD1. V gave up 7 bases and J gave up 0 bases; unmatched junction bases: 6. The CDR3 is 14 residues long. Germline CDR1 reads DFQATT; CDR2 reads SNEGSKA (reference sequence). CDR3 nucleotide sequence: TGCAGTGTCATTGACAGGGCCTCTGGAAACACCATATATTTT. Translating gives CSVIDRASGNTIYF.

V and J are TRBV12-3 or TRBV12-4 and TRBJ2-1; 7 bases agree with TRBD2. The ends lost 7 bases at V and 3 bases at J; junction bases unmatched: 9. This CDR3 is 15 amino acids long. CDR3 DNA: TGTGCCAGCACCTTGGGAGGGGCCGTCTACAATGAGCAGTTCTTC. It encodes CASTLGGAVYNEQFF.

The rearrangement uses TRBV5-4 and TRBJ2-1, with 12 nucleotides matching TRBD2. This CDR3 comprises 16 residues. CDR1 is SGHNT and CDR2 is YYREEE in the germline V gene (reference sequence). After removal of 4 bases from V and 7 bases from J, the junction contained 9 bases not matched to a gene. Here the CDR3 DNA reads TGTGCCAGCAGCCCTCCGGGACTAGCGGGTGCAAATGAGCAGTTCTTC. Protein: CASSPPGLAGANEQFF.

The chain employs TRBV7-6 and TRBJ2-7, with D perhaps being TRBD1 or TRBD2 (5 bases each). This CDR3 has 14 amino acids. Per germline, CDR1 SGHVS and CDR2 FNYEAQ. The V end lost 3 bases, the J end lost 2 bases, and 11 bases lay between the germline ends. CDR3 bases: TGTGCCAGCAGCTTCACGGGACGTACCTACGAGCAGTACTTC. Its protein is CASSFTGRTYEQYF.

J is TRBJ2-7 and V is TRBV12-5; D perhaps matches TRBD1 (6 bases). CDR1 and CDR2 (germline): LGHNT, FRNRAP. Trimming removed 0 bases at V and 0 bases at J, with 12 bases between. CDR3 length: 16 residues. The chain's CDR3 is CASGLVIGTTSYEQYF. Here the CDR3 DNA reads TGTGCTAGTGGTTTGGTAATAGGGACAACCTCCTACGAGCAGTACTTC. Supplemented by reference TRBV12-5 and TRBJ2-7, the full variable domain reads DARVTQTPRHKVTEMGQEVTMRCQPILGHNTVFWYRQTMMQGLELLAYFRNRAPLDDSGMPKDRFSAEMPDATLATLKIQPSEPRDSAVYFCASGLVIGTTSYEQYFGPGTRLTVT.

The chain carries TRBV5-1 and TRBJ2-2; a weak D match, TRBD1 (5 bases). Deletions cut 1 base from V and 1 base from J, with 17 bases between. The CDR3 totals 18 residues. The V gene's germline CDR1 is SGHRS and CDR2 YFSETQ. In nucleotides, the CDR3 is TGCGCCAGCAGCTTGAGATCCGGACCAGGACAGAACACCGGGGAGCTGTTTTTT. Protein product: CASSLRSGPGQNTGELFF. The full variable domain, rest sourced from reference TRBV5-1 and TRBJ2-2, is KAGVTQTPRYLIKTRGQQVTLSCSPISGHRSVSWYQQTPGQGLQFLFEYFSETQRNKGNFPGRFSGRQFSNSRSEMNVSTLELGDSALYLCASSLRSGPGQNTGELFFGEGSRLTVL.

V gene TRBV3-1 combines with J gene TRBJ2-2; weak D call: TRBD2 (6 bases). Germline V gene lookup returns CDR1 LGHDT and CDR2 YNNKEL (reference sequence). The CDR3 sequence is 15 residues long. Trimming left V 2 bases short and J 2 bases short, with 9 bases between. CDR3 in DNA: TGTGCCAGCAGCCAAAGCGGGCCAAACACCGGGGAGCTGTTTTTT. Its translation is CASSQSGPNTGELFF.

The genes are TRBV30 and TRBJ1-4; D is ambiguous. CDR3 length equals 12 residues. Looked up from germline, CDR1 is GTSNPN and CDR2 is SVGIG (reference sequence). V was trimmed by 8 bases and J by 10 bases, leaving 17 bases between them. The CDR3 here is CARAGGSGKLFF. The CDR3 region has the DNA TGTGCCCGTGCCGGCGGTAGTGGAAAACTGTTTTTT.

V gene TRBV20-1 combines with J gene TRBJ2-7; 13 positions agree with TRBD2. V was clipped by 3 bases and J by 6 bases; unmatched bases: 11. Germline lookup yields CDR1 DFQATT and CDR2 SNEGSKA (reference sequence). CDR3 length: 16 residues. CDR3 amino acids: CSARGLAGQYNGEQYF. The CDR3 DNA follows: TGCAGTGCTAGGGGACTAGCGGGACAATATAATGGCGAGCAGTACTTC.

The chain recombines TRBV7-9 with TRBJ1-1; D may be TRBD1 (5 bases). CDR1 is SEHNR, CDR2 FQNEAQ, per germline (reference sequence). Trimming took 10 bases from V and 1 from J, leaving 13 bases between them. The CDR3 extends over 13 amino acids. In DNA, the CDR3 is TGTGCCATGACGGCAGGGACGAACACTGAAGCTTTCTTT. Translated: CAMTAGTNTEAFF.

The V call is TRBV18, the J call TRBJ2-7, with D possibly being TRBD1 or TRBD2 (5 bases each). CDR1 and CDR2 from the germline V gene are KGHSH and LQKENI. Trimming stripped 2 bases from V and 4 bases from J, with 9 bases between. This CDR3 is built from 13 residues. The CDR3, as DNA: TGTGCCAGCTCACCAGCAGAGGGGTACGAGCAGTACTTC. This gives the protein CASSPAEGYEQYF.

V is TRBV12-3 or TRBV12-4 and J is TRBJ1-1, with D maybe TRBD1 (5 bases). This CDR3 comprises 15 residues. V lost 2 bases, J lost 4 bases, and 14 bases lay in between. CDR3 sequence reads: CASSLSRAGTTEAFF. As DNA, the CDR3 is TGTGCCAGCAGTTTATCGCGGGCAGGGACCACTGAAGCTTTCTTT.

The chain has TRBV6-2 or TRBV6-3 and TRBJ1-5, with a tentative D call TRBD1 (5 bases). The V and J ends lost 2 bases and 4 bases respectively, with 12 bases between them. The length of the CDR3 is 15 residues. Germline V gene lookup returns CDR1 MNHEY and CDR2 SVGEGT. The CDR3 DNA is TGTGCCAGCAGTTACGAGGGGATAGGGAATCAGCCCCAGCATTTT. Encoded protein: CASSYEGIGNQPQHF.

The chain combines TRBV23-1 with TRBJ2-7; 8 bases line up with TRBD2. TRBV23-1 belongs to the ORF category, with a function that is uncertain. V lost 7 bases to trimming and J lost 3 bases; unmatched junction nucleotides: 14. CDR3 length: 16 residues. The CDR3 bases are TGCGCCAGCACCCCCGGCCTAGCGGGCCCGAACTACGAGCAGTACTTC. Translation: CASTPGLAGPNYEQYF.

The rearrangement uses TRBV20-1 and TRBJ2-7; 9 bases match TRBD2. V trimming: 0 bases; J trimming: 5 bases; junction bases outside the gene matches: 5. This CDR3 is built from 14 residues. Germline V CDR1 and CDR2: DFQATT, SNEGSKA (reference sequence). In nucleotides, the CDR3 is TGCAGTGCTAGAGATCTGGAGCGGGAGGACGAGCAGTACTTC. Translated: CSARDLEREDEQYF.

This sequence joins TRBV5-1 and TRBJ2-3; D is possibly TRBD1 or TRBD2 (5 bases each). CDR1 SGHRS and CDR2 YFSETQ come from the germline V gene. With 3 bases removed from V and 0 bases from J, the gap between germline ends came to 23 bases. The CDR3 covers 19 residues. DNA of the CDR3: TGCGCCAGCAGCTCCTTCAACCGAGGGGCGCTACTAAGCACAGATACGCAGTATTTT. It encodes CASSSFNRGALLSTDTQYF.

The V and J genes are TRBV7-2 and TRBJ2-1, with TRBD2 identical over 8 bases. J lost 7 bases, V lost 6 bases, and 11 bases had no gene match. This CDR3 region has 15 residues. CDR1 is SGHTA, CDR2 FQGNSA, per germline. The CDR3 DNA reads as TGTGCCAGCAGTCTTAGCGGGAACGGCCCAAATGAGCAGTTCTTC. Its translation is CASSLSGNGPNEQFF.

The chain recombines TRBV12-3 or TRBV12-4 with TRBJ2-5; D is unclear. V was pared by 3 bases and J by 6 bases, with 5 bases between. There are 11 residues in the CDR3. The CDR3 DNA is TGTGCCAGCAGTTTGAGCCAGACCCAGTACTTC. Its protein product is CASSLSQTQYF.

The rearrangement uses TRBV23-1 and TRBJ1-1; D is possibly TRBD1 (6 bases). TRBV23-1 is sorted into the ORF group, with uncertain function. V was pared by 6 bases and J by 1 base, with 15 bases between. This CDR3 is built from 15 residues. The CDR3 DNA reads TGCGCCAGCAGGGGGGCTTGTCGACAGAACACTGAAGCTTTCTTT. As protein: CASRGACRQNTEAFF.